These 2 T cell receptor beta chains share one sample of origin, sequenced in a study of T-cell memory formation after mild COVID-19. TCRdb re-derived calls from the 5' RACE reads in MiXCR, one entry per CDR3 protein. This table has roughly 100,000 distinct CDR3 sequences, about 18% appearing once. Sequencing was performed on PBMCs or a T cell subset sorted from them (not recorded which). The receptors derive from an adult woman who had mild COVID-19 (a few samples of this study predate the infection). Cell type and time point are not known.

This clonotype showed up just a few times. DNA of the CDR3: TGCAGCGTTGATTCTAACTATGGCTACACCTTC. Translating it yields CSVDSNYGYTF. J is TRBJ1-2 and V is TRBV29-1; D not resolved. This CDR3 contains 11 residues. CDR1 SQVTM and CDR2 ANQGSEA come from the germline V gene. Trimming stripped 3 bases from V and 0 bases from J, with 2 bases between. The whole variable domain, remainder taken from reference TRBV29-1 and TRBJ1-2, is SAVISQKPSRDICQRGTSLTIQCQVDSQVTMMFWYRQQPGQSLTLIATANQGSEATYESGFVIDKFPISRPNLTFSTLTVSNMSPEDSSIYLCSVDSNYGYTFGSGTRLTVV.

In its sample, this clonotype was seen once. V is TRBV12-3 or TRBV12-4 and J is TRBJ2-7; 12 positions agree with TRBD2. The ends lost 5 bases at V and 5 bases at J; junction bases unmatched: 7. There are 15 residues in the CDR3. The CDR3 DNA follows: TGTGCCAGCAGTGCACTAGCGGGGGGTCGCGACGAGCAGTACTTC. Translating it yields CASSALAGGRDEQYF.